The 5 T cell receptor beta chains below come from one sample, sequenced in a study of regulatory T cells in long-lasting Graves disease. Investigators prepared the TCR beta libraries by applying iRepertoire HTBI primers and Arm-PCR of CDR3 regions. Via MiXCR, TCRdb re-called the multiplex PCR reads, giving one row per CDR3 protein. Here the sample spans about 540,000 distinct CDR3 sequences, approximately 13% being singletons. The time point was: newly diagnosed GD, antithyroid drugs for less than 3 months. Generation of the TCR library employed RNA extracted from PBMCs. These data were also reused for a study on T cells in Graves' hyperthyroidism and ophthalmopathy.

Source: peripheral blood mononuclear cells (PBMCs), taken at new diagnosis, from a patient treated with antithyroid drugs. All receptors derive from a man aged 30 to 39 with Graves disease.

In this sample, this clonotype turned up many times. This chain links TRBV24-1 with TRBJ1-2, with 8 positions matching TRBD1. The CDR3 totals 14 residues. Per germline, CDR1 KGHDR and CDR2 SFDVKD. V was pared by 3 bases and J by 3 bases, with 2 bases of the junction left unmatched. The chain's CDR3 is CATSDPTGDYGYTF. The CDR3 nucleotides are TGTGCCACCAGTGATCCGACAGGGGACTATGGCTACACCTTC.

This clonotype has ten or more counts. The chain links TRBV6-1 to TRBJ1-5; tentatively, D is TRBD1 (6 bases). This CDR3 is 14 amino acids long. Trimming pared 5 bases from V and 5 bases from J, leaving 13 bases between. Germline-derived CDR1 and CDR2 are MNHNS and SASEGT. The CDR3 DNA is TGTGCCAGCAGTCCGTACAGGGTACATCAGCCCCAGCATTTT. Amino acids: CASSPYRVHQPQHF.

CDR3 sequence: CASSSSSGRSPYRSEQFF. For the CDR3, the DNA is TGTGCCAGTAGTTCGTCTAGCGGGAGATCCCCCTACCGGAGTGAGCAGTTCTTC. The chain links TRBV19 to TRBJ2-1; 10 positions agree with TRBD2. CDR3 length equals 18 residues. Germline V lookup: CDR1 LNHDA, CDR2 SQIVND (reference sequence). Trimming removed 5 bases from V and 9 bases from J; junction bases left unmatched: 19.

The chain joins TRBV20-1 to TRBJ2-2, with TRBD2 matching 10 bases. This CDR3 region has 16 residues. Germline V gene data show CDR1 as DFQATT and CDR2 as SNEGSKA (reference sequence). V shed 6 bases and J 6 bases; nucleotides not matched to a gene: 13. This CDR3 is CSAGGASGSWAGELFF. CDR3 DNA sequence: TGCAGTGCCGGGGGTGCTAGCGGGAGTTGGGCCGGGGAGCTGTTTTTT.

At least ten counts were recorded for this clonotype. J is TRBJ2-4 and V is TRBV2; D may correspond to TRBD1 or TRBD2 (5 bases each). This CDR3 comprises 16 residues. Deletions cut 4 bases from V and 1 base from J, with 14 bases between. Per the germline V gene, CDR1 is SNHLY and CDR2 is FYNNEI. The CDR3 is CASSGRGSGAKNIQYF. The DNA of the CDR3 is TGTGCCAGCAGTGGCCGGGGCTCTGGGGCCAAAAACATTCAGTACTTC.